The next 17 T cell receptor beta chains were all read from a single sample in a study of blood T cell repertoires in COVID-19. Method: immunoSEQ multiplex PCR; TCRdb's copy keeps in-frame clones and lacks some. The data show around 250,000 clones, about 80% seen once. Sequences were obtained from PBMCs or T cells enriched from blood (not recorded which). The source of these receptors is a man younger than 45 with acute COVID-19.

The chain is built from TRBV3-1 (or the pseudogene TRBV3-2) and TRBJ2-1; tentatively, D is TRBD1 (6 bases). The CDR3 length is 15 residues. Trimming stripped 0 bases from V and 2 bases from J, with 8 bases between. The germline V gene encodes CDR1 LGHDT and CDR2 YNNKEL (reference sequence). CDR3 sequence: CASSQEGTTYNEQFF. CDR3 bases: TGTGCCAGCAGCCAAGAAGGGACAACCTACAATGAGCAGTTCTTC.

The chain has TRBV6-5 and TRBJ1-2; unclear D gene. The CDR3 runs 11 residues. V was pared by 6 bases and J by 4 bases, with 6 bases between. Germline V gene lookup returns CDR1 MNHEY and CDR2 SVGAGI. This CDR3 is CASRAVYGYTF. The DNA for the CDR3 is TGTGCCAGCAGGGCCGTCTATGGCTACACCTTC.

V is TRBV30 and J is TRBJ2-5, with TRBD2 matching 14 bases. CDR1 is GTSNPN, CDR2 SVGIG, per germline (reference sequence). With V trimmed by 2 bases and J by 5 bases, 4 bases remained unmatched. This CDR3 has 15 residues. This CDR3 reads CAWSRGLAGVETQYF. The CDR3 nucleotides read TGTGCCTGGAGTAGGGGACTAGCGGGAGTTGAGACCCAGTACTTC. The variable domain in full, completed from reference TRBV30 and TRBJ2-5, reads SQTIHQWPATLVQPVGSPLSLECTVEGTSNPNLYWYRQAAGRGLQLLFYSVGIGQISSEVPQNLSASRPQDRQFILSSKKLLLSDSGFYLCAWSRGLAGVETQYFGPGTRLLVL.

The chain joins TRBV19 to TRBJ1-1; D perhaps matches TRBD1 (5 bases). V gave up 5 bases and J gave up 7 bases, with 8 bases separating them. This CDR3 spans 11 amino acids. Looked up from germline, CDR1 is LNHDA and CDR2 is SQIVND (reference sequence). The CDR3 spells CASSQGFEAFF. The CDR3 DNA follows: TGTGCCAGTAGTCAGGGATTTGAAGCTTTCTTT.

The sample holds a few counts of this clone. The chain uses TRBV14 and TRBJ1-3; D might be TRBD1 (5 bases). This CDR3 has 15 amino acids. Germline loops: CDR1 SGHDN, CDR2 FVKESK. V was shortened by 5 bases and J by 3 bases, with 14 bases between the two germline ends. The CDR3 here is CASSTTQGIGNTIYF. Written as DNA, the CDR3 is TGTGCCAGCAGCACTACTCAGGGAATTGGAAACACCATATATTTT. Full variable domain (remainder filled in from reference TRBV14 and TRBJ1-3): EAGVTQFPSHSVIEKGQTVTLRCDPISGHDNLYWYRRVMGKEIKFLLHFVKESKQDESGMPNNRFLAERTGGTYSTLKVQPAELEDSGVYFCASSTTQGIGNTIYFGEGSWLTVV.

This chain uses TRBV29-1 with TRBJ1-2; D uncertain. Germline values: CDR1 SQVTM, CDR2 ANQGSEA. The V and J ends lost 2 bases and 8 bases respectively, with 18 bases between them. The CDR3 consists of 14 residues. The CDR3 sequence is CSVERTAGRGGYTF. The CDR3 DNA follows: TGCAGCGTTGAAAGGACTGCTGGGCGAGGAGGCTACACCTTC.

This clone has just a few counts. The chain employs TRBV4-1 and TRBJ2-5, with TRBD2 identical over 7 bases. Trimming at V came to 1 base and at J to 0 bases, leaving 5 bases not matched to a gene. Germline CDR1 reads MGHRA; CDR2 reads YSYEKL. CDR3 length: 16 residues. CDR3 nucleotides: TGCGCCAGCAGCCAAGGGGGGGGGTACAACCAAGAGACCCAGTACTTC. Residues: CASSQGGGYNQETQYF.

This chain links TRBV27 with TRBJ1-2; 8 nucleotides line up with TRBD1. The CDR3 runs 14 residues. CDR1 is MNHEY and CDR2 is SMNVEV in the germline V gene (reference sequence). Losses at the gene ends were 2 bases for V and 3 bases for J; bases not matched to a gene: 2. Here the CDR3 DNA reads TGTGCCAGCAGTTTAAACAGGGGGGACTATGGCTACACCTTC. It yields the protein CASSLNRGDYGYTF.

The chain combines TRBV24-1 with TRBJ2-2; TRBD1 might be the D (5 bases). Trimming took off 2 bases at V and 1 base at J, with 10 bases between the two ends. The V gene's germline CDR1 is KGHDR and CDR2 SFDVKD. This CDR3 is built from 16 residues. The CDR3 is CATSDSIGQNTGELFF. CDR3 nucleotide sequence: TGTGCCACCAGTGATTCCATCGGACAGAACACCGGGGAGCTGTTTTTT.

This chain joins TRBV3-1 (or the pseudogene TRBV3-2) and TRBJ1-1; D is possibly TRBD1 (5 bases). The CDR3 totals 15 residues. CDR1 and CDR2 (germline): LGHDT, YNNKEL (reference sequence). V lost 2 bases to trimming and J lost 1 base, with 11 bases between them. This chain's CDR3 is CASSQFLTGNTEAFF. CDR3 bases: TGTGCCAGCAGCCAATTCCTCACAGGGAACACTGAAGCTTTCTTT.

This clone was seen once. The chain uses TRBV11-3 and TRBJ1-3, with D possibly matching TRBD1 (6 bases). This CDR3 spans 16 amino acids. CDR1 and CDR2 from the germline V gene are SGHNT and YENEEA. Between the trimmed V and J ends, which lost 4 bases and 0 bases, there was a span of 13 bases. CDR3: CASSSYRESSGNTIYF. The CDR3 nucleotides read TGTGCCAGCAGCTCCTACAGGGAGAGCTCTGGAAACACCATATATTTT.

This chain uses TRBV10-1 with TRBJ1-2; D gene unclear. The germline V and J ends were trimmed by 9 bases and 4 bases, with 15 bases remaining between them. The CDR3 spans 13 residues. The V gene's germline CDR1 is WNHNN and CDR2 SYGVQD (reference sequence). The CDR3 is CASYRLPFYGYTF. The CDR3, as DNA: TGCGCCAGTTACCGACTGCCTTTCTATGGCTACACCTTC.

This sequence joins TRBV2 and TRBJ2-1, with 9 bases lining up with TRBD1. The CDR3 totals 14 residues. The germline CDR1 and CDR2 sequences are SNHLY and FYNNEI. With 10 bases clipped from V and 0 bases from J, the junction kept 4 bases outside the gene matches. CDR3 sequence reads: CAKQGQGSYNEQFF. The CDR3, as DNA: TGTGCCAAGCAGGGACAGGGCTCCTACAATGAGCAGTTCTTC.

The rearrangement uses TRBV18 and TRBJ2-3; TRBD2 matches at 8 bases. V gave up 3 bases and J gave up 3 bases; unmatched junction bases: 8. CDR1 and CDR2 (germline): KGHSH, LQKENI. The CDR3 extends over 16 amino acids. The CDR3 DNA reads as TGTGCCAGCTCACCCCAACACTCGGGAGGGACAGATACGCAGTATTTT. Its translation: CASSPQHSGGTDTQYF.

This clone has just a few counts. The genes are TRBV15 and TRBJ1-2; no reliable D call. The CDR3 spans 14 residues. Germline values: CDR1 LNHNV, CDR2 YYDKDF (reference sequence). The V gene lost 3 bases and the J gene lost 1 base, with 9 bases spanning the gap. CDR3 coding DNA: TGTGCCACCAGCAGCGATCCGGGTAACTATGGCTACACCTTC. This sequence encodes CATSSDPGNYGYTF.

This clone has just one count. DNA of the CDR3: TGTGCCAGCAGCTTGGACTACCCAGCCTACAATGAGCAGTTCTTC. Protein product: CASSLDYPAYNEQFF. The chain links TRBV5-4 to TRBJ2-1; D is undetermined. The germline V gene encodes CDR1 SGHNT and CDR2 YYREEE (reference sequence). This CDR3 has 15 amino acids. The V and J ends lost 0 bases and 2 bases respectively, with 9 bases between them. The full variable domain, completed using reference TRBV5-4 and TRBJ2-1, is ETGVTQSPTHLIKTRGQQVTLRCSSQSGHNTVSWYQQALGQGPQFIFQYYREEENGRGNFPPRFSGLQFPNYSSELNVNALELDDSALYLCASSLDYPAYNEQFFGPGTRLTVL.

The rearrangement joins TRBV3-1 (or the pseudogene TRBV3-2) to TRBJ2-2; 11 nucleotides line up with TRBD2. The V gene end was trimmed by 4 bases and the J gene end by 3 bases; junction bases not matched to a gene: 10. Looked up from germline, CDR1 is LGHDT and CDR2 is YNNKEL (reference sequence). The length of the CDR3 is 18 residues. The CDR3 protein is CASSLRLAGGLDTGELFF. CDR3 bases: TGTGCCAGCAGCCTGCGGCTAGCGGGGGGATTAGACACCGGGGAGCTGTTTTTT.